These 17 T cell receptor beta chains were sequenced from one sample in a study of control samples from healthy donors and cancer patients. Profiled with immunoSEQ multiplex PCR; TCRdb holds only in-frame clones, not every one. Among some 250,000 clones listed, roughly 82% were seen once. Sequencing input: PBMCs. The receptors shown here come from a woman between 55 and 75 years old with lung cancer.

There are a few counts of this clone. This chain joins TRBV15 and TRBJ2-7, with TRBD2 matching over 7 bases. V was clipped by 0 bases and J by 6 bases; unmatched bases: 11. This CDR3 is built from 16 residues. Per germline, CDR1 LNHNV and CDR2 YYDKDF (reference sequence). Here the CDR3 reads CATSRDQGWGGSEQYF. Written as DNA, the CDR3 is TGTGCCACCAGCAGAGATCAGGGCTGGGGGGGATCCGAGCAGTACTTC.

The chain recombines TRBV19 with TRBJ2-1, with D tentatively TRBD2 (6 bases). The CDR3 runs 13 residues. V was clipped by 0 bases and J by 10 bases, with 10 bases between them. Germline values: CDR1 LNHDA, CDR2 SQIVND (reference sequence). The CDR3 region is CASSIDRTTEQFF. As DNA, the CDR3 is TGTGCCAGTAGTATAGATCGGACTACGGAGCAGTTCTTC.

The chain recombines TRBV7-3 with TRBJ1-1; possibly TRBD1 for D (6 bases). The germline V gene has CDR1 SGHTA and CDR2 FQGTGA. The CDR3 is made up of 15 amino acids. Between the trimmed V and J ends, which lost 1 base and 7 bases, there was a span of 16 bases. The chain's CDR3 is CASSLSRAGAGEAFF. The CDR3 nucleotides are TGTGCCAGCAGCTTAAGCCGTGCGGGGGCGGGTGAAGCTTTCTTT.

The chain has TRBV6-5 and TRBJ2-3; tentative D call: TRBD2 (6 bases). This CDR3 contains 14 residues. The germline V gene encodes CDR1 MNHEY and CDR2 SVGAGI. V lost 10 bases to trimming and J lost 2 bases, with 16 bases between them. CDR3 amino acids: CATHRDWYTDTQYF. The CDR3 coding sequence is TGTGCCACCCACCGGGACTGGTACACAGATACGCAGTATTTT.

This chain uses TRBV9 with TRBJ2-1; a weak D match, TRBD2 (5 bases). This CDR3 is built from 14 residues. Germline CDR1 reads SGDLS; CDR2 reads YYNGEE. The germline V and J ends were trimmed by 4 bases and 9 bases, with 17 bases remaining between them. In nucleotides, the CDR3 is TGTGCCAGCAGCCCCCGCGGGTGGGCGGGTGAGCAGTTCTTC. Translated: CASSPRGWAGEQFF.

The chain is built from TRBV2 and TRBJ2-5, with TRBD2 as a possible D gene (6 bases). The CDR3 is 14 amino acids. The ends were cut back, 4 bases at V and 1 base at J, with 10 bases in the middle. The germline V gene has CDR1 SNHLY and CDR2 FYNNEI. The CDR3 bases are TGTGCCAGCAGTGCGGGCGGGGTCCAAGAGACCCAGTACTTC. Amino acid sequence: CASSAGGVQETQYF.

The chain has TRBV29-1 and TRBJ1-2, with D uncertain. The CDR3 loop spans 12 amino acids. V lost 5 bases and J 7 bases, leaving 14 bases between the germline ends. CDR1 is SQVTM, CDR2 ANQGSEA, per germline. The CDR3 DNA is TGCAGCGTTTCCCACGAGTCGGGTGGCTACACCTTC. This translates into CSVSHESGGYTF.

The chain links TRBV5-4 to TRBJ1-2; tentative D call: TRBD1 (5 bases). The CDR3 extends over 14 amino acids. Germline lookup yields CDR1 SGHNT and CDR2 YYREEE (reference sequence). Trimming removed 0 bases at V and 2 bases at J, with 8 bases between. In nucleotides, the CDR3 is TGTGCCAGCAGCTTGGCAAGGGGAAACTATGGCTACACCTTC. Its translation: CASSLARGNYGYTF.

This clone was picked up a small number of times. V and J are TRBV19 and TRBJ2-1; weak D call: TRBD1 (6 bases). Trimming shortened V by 8 bases and J by 6 bases, and 20 bases separated the two germline ends. CDR1 and CDR2 from the germline V gene are LNHDA and SQIVND (reference sequence). The length of the CDR3 is 15 residues. CDR3 sequence: CASSARGLYGNEQFF. CDR3 coding DNA: TGTGCCAGTTCGGCCAGGGGTCTTTACGGCAATGAGCAGTTCTTC.

The rearrangement uses TRBV6-5 and TRBJ1-4; 8 bases are a match to TRBD1. Germline-derived CDR1 and CDR2 are MNHEY and SVGAGI. V lost 6 bases to trimming and J lost 7 bases; unmatched junction nucleotides: 10. The CDR3 sequence is 15 residues long. The CDR3 coding sequence is TGTGCCAGCAGACCAGACAGGGGTTGGGGTGAAAAACTGTTTTTT. It specifies CASRPDRGWGEKLFF.

The chain is built from TRBV4-1 and TRBJ2-1; TRBD2 agrees at 14 bases. The length of the CDR3 is 17 residues. Trimming at V came to 1 base and at J to 8 bases, leaving 7 bases not matched to a gene. Germline loops: CDR1 MGHRA, CDR2 YSYEKL. CDR3 sequence: CASSQGLAGGPGDEQFF. The CDR3 DNA reads TGCGCCAGCAGCCAAGGACTAGCGGGGGGGCCCGGCGATGAGCAGTTCTTC.

This clone was seen ten or more times. The V gene is TRBV27, the J gene TRBJ1-4; D is perhaps TRBD1 (6 bases). Germline V gene data show CDR1 as MNHEY and CDR2 as SMNVEV (reference sequence). V lost 2 bases, J lost 3 bases, and 7 bases lay in between. The CDR3 contains 14 residues. The CDR3 sequence: CASSLRTANEKLFF. CDR3 coding DNA: TGTGCCAGCAGTTTAAGGACAGCTAATGAAAAACTGTTTTTT. Full variable domain (rest looked up from reference TRBV27 and TRBJ1-4): EAQVTQNPRYLITVTGKKLTVTCSQNMNHEYMSWYRQDPGLGLRQIYYSMNVEVTDKGDVPEGYKVSRKEKRNFPLILESPSPNQTSLYFCASSLRTANEKLFFGSGTQLSVL.

The chain has TRBV7-8 and TRBJ2-1; D gene unclear. V was clipped by 4 bases and J by 9 bases, with 16 bases between them. In germline, CDR1 is SGHVS, CDR2 FQNEAQ. The length of the CDR3 is 14 residues. The CDR3 loop is CASSSWTPGSEQFF. In DNA, the CDR3 is TGTGCCAGCAGCTCCTGGACCCCGGGCAGTGAGCAGTTCTTC.

This chain links TRBV11-1 with TRBJ2-1, with 11 bases aligning to TRBD2. Unmatched junction bases numbered 8, after V lost 5 bases and J lost 5 bases. Germline CDR1 and CDR2: SGHAT and FQDESV (reference sequence). The CDR3 runs to 16 residues. The CDR3 protein is CASSVLTSGADNEQFF. The CDR3 bases are TGTGCCAGCAGCGTACTGACTAGCGGGGCCGACAATGAGCAGTTCTTC.

This chain joins TRBV19 and TRBJ1-5, with TRBD1 matching over 7 bases. Trimming took 7 bases from V and 3 from J; bases not matched to a gene: 9. Looked up from germline, CDR1 is LNHDA and CDR2 is SQIVND (reference sequence). This CDR3 has 15 amino acids. The CDR3 here is CASNRGGGANQPQHF. As DNA, the CDR3 is TGTGCCAGTAACAGGGGCGGGGGGGCCAATCAGCCCCAGCATTTT.

The rearrangement joins TRBV28 to TRBJ2-5; no reliable D call. The CDR3 sequence is 16 residues long. In germline, CDR1 is MDHEN, CDR2 SYDVKM. V lost 4 bases to trimming and J lost 1 base, with 16 bases between them. CDR3 DNA sequence: TGTGCCAGCAGTTCCCCTGGATTAAGAGGCCAAGAGACCCAGTACTTC. As protein: CASSSPGLRGQETQYF.

The chain carries TRBV11-2 and TRBJ2-5; either TRBD1 or TRBD2 may fit D (6 bases each). CDR3 size: 15 residues. In germline, CDR1 is SGHAT, CDR2 FQNNGV. Between the trimmed V and J ends, which lost 1 base and 5 bases, there was a span of 14 bases. The CDR3 DNA sequence: TGTGCCAGCAGCTTAGGCTCCGGGGGCGCGGAGACCCAGTACTTC. Amino acids: CASSLGSGGAETQYF.